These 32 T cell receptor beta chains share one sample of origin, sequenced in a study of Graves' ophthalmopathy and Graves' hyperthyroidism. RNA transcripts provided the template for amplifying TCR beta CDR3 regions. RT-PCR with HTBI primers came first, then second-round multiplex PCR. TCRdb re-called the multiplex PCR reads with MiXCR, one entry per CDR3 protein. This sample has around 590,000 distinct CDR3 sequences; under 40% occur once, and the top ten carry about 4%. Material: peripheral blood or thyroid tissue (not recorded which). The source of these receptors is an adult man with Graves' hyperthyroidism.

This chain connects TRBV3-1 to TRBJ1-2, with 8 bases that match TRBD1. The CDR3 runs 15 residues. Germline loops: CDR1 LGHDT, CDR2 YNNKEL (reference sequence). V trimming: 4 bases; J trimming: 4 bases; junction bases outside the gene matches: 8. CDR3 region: CASSLGTGWSYGYTF. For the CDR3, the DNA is TGTGCCAGCAGCCTAGGGACAGGATGGAGCTATGGCTACACCTTC. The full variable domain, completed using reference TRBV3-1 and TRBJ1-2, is DTAVSQTPKYLVTQMGNDKSIKCEQNLGHDTMYWYKQDSKKFLKIMFSYNNKELIINETVPNRFSPKSPDKAHLNLHINSLELGDSAVYFCASSLGTGWSYGYTFGSGTRLTVV.

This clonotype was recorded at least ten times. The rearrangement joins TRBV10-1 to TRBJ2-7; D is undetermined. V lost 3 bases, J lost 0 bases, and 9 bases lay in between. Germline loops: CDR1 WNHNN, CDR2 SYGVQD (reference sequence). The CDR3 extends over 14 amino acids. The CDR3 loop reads CASSDSGLSYEQYF. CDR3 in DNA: TGCGCCAGCAGTGACTCGGGCCTCTCCTACGAGCAGTACTTC.

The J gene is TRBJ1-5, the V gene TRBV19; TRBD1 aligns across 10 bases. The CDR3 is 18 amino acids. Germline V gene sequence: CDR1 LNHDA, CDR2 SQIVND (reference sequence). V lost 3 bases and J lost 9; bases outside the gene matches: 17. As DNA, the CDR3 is TGTGCCAGTAGTATTCAATGGACAGGGGGAAGTATCCTCATGCCCCAGCATTTT. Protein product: CASSIQWTGGSILMPQHF.

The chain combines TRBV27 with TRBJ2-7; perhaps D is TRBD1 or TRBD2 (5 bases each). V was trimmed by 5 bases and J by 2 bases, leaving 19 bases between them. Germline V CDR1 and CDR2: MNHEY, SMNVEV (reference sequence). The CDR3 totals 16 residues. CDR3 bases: TGTGCCAGCAGTATCCGATCAGGGAGACGCCCCTACGAGCAGTACTTC. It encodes CASSIRSGRRPYEQYF.

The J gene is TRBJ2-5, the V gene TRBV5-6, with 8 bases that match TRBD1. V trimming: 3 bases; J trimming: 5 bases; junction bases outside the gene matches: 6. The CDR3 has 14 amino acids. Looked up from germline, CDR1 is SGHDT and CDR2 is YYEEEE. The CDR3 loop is CASSWTGSTETQYF. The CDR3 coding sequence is TGTGCCAGCAGCTGGACAGGGAGTACGGAGACCCAGTACTTC.

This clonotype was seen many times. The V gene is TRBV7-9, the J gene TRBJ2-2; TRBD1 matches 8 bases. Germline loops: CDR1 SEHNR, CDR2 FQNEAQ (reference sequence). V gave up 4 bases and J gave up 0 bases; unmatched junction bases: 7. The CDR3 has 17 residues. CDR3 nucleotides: TGTGCCAGCAGCTCCCCAGAGGACAGGGCGAACACCGGGGAGCTGTTTTTT. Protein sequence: CASSSPEDRANTGELFF.

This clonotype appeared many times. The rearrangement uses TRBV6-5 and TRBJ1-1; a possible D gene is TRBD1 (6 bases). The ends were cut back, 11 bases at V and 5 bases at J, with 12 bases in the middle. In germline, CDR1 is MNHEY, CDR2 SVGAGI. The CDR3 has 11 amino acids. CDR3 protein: CASQGGTEAFF. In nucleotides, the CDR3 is TGTGCCTCCCAAGGGGGGACTGAAGCTTTCTTT.

The CDR3 sequence is CASSLAHVTEAFF. The CDR3 nucleotides read TGCGCCAGCAGCTTGGCACACGTCACTGAAGCTTTCTTT. This chain links TRBV5-1 with TRBJ1-1, with D unclear. The CDR3 length is 13 residues. V lost 0 bases and J lost 4, with 7 bases in between. Germline-derived CDR1 and CDR2 are SGHRS and YFSETQ.

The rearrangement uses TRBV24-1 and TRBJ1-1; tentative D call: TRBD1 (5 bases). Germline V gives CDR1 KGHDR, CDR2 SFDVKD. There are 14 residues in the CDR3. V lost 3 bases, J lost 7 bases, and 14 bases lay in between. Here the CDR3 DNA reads TGTGCCACCAGTGATGGGACCCGTCATGATGAAGCTTTCTTT. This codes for CATSDGTRHDEAFF.

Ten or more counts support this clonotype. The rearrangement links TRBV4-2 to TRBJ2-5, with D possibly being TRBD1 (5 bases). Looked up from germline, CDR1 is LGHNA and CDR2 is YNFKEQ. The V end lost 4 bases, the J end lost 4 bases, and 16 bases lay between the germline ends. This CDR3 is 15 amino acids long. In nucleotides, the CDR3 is TGTGCCAGCAGCCGGGCAGGGTTAAGCCCAGAGACCCAGTACTTC. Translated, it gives CASSRAGLSPETQYF.

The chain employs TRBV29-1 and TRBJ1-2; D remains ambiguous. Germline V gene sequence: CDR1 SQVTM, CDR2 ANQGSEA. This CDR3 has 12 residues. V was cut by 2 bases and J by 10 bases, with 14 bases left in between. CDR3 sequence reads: CSVESTRSPYTF. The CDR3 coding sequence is TGCAGCGTTGAATCTACCAGGTCCCCCTACACCTTC.

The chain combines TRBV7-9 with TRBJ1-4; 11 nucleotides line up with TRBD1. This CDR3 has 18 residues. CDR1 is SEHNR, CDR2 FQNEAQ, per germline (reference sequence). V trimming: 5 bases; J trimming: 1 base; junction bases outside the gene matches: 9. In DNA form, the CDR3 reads TGTGCCAGCAGCGGGGGACAGGGGGAGACGTTAACTAATGAAAAACTGTTTTTT. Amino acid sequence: CASSGGQGETLTNEKLFF.

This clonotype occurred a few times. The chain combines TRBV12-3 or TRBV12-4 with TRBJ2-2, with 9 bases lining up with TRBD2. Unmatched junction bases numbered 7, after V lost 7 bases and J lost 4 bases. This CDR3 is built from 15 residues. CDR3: CASTLVAGVTGELFF. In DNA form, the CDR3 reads TGTGCCAGCACTCTCGTAGCGGGAGTCACCGGGGAGCTGTTTTTT.

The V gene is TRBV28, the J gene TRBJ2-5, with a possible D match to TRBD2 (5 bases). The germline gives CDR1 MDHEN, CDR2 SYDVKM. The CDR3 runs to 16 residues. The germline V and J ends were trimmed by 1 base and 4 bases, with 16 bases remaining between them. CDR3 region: CASSLYGRGARETQYF. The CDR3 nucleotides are TGTGCCAGCAGTTTATATGGACGGGGAGCACGAGAGACCCAGTACTTC.

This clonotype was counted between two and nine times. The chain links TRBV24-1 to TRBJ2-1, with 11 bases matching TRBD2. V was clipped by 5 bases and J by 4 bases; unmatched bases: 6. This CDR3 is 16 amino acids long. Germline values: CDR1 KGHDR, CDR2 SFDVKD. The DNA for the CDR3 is TGTGCCACCAGTGGAGGGACTAGCGGAGATTACAATGAGCAGTTCTTC. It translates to CATSGGTSGDYNEQFF.

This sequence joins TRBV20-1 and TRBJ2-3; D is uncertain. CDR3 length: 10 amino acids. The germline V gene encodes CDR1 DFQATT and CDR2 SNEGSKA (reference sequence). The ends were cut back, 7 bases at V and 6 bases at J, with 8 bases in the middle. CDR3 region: CSVSEDTQYF. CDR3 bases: TGCAGTGTCAGCGAGGATACGCAGTATTTT.

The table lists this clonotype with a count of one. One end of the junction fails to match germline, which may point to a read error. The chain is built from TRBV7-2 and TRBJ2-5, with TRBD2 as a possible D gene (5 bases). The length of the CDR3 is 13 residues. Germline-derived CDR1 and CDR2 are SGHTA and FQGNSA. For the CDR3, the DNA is TGCGCCAGCAGCTTAGCGAGGACGGAGACCCGGTACTTC. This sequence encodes CASSLARTETRYF. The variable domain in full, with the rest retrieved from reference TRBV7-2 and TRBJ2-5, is GAGVSQSPSNKVTEKGKDVELRCDPISGHTALYWYRQSLGQGLEFLIYFQGNSAPDKSGLPSDRFSAERTGGSVSTLTIQRTQQEDSAVYLCASSLARTETRYFGPGTRLLVL.

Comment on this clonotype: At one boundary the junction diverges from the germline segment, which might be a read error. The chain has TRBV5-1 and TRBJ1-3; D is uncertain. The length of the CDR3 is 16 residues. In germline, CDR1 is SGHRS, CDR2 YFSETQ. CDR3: CASSLAATSSGNTIYF. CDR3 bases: TGTGCCAGCAGCCTAGCTGCCACCAGCTCTGGAAACACCATATATTTT. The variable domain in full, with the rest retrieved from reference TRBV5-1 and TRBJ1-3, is KAGVTQTPRYLIKTRGQQVTLSCSPISGHRSVSWYQQTPGQGLQFLFEYFSETQRNKGNFPGRFSGRQFSNSRSEMNVSTLELGDSALYLCASSLAATSSGNTIYFGEGSWLTVV.

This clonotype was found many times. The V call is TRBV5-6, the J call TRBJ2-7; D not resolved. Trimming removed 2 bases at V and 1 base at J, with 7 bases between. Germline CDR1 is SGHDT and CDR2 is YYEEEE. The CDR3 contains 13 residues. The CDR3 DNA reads TGTGCCAGCAGCTTCTTCTGGTCCTACGAGCAGTACTTC. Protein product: CASSFFWSYEQYF. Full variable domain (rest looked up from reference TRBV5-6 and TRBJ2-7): DAGVTQSPTHLIKTRGQQVTLRCSPKSGHDTVSWYQQALGQGPQFIFQYYEEEERQRGNFPDRFSGHQFPNYSSELNVNALLLGDSALYLCASSFFWSYEQYFGPGTRLTVT.

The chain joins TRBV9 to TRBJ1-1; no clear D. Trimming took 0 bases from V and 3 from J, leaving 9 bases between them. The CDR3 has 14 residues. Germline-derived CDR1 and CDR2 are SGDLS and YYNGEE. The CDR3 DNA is TGTGCCAGCAGCGTAGATCACGACGACACTGAAGCTTTCTTT. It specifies CASSVDHDDTEAFF.

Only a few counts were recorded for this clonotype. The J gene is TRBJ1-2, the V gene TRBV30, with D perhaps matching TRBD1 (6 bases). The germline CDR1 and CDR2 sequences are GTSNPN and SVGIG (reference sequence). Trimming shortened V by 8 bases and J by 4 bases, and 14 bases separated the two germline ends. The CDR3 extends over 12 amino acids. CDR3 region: CAGNKGGYGYTF. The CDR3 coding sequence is TGTGCCGGGAATAAAGGGGGCTATGGCTACACCTTC.

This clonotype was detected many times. This chain's CDR3 is CASSSYPGQGGNQPQHF. DNA for the CDR3: TGTGCCAGCAGCTCCTACCCGGGACAGGGGGGCAATCAGCCCCAGCATTTT. V is TRBV5-5 and J is TRBJ1-5, with TRBD1 identical over 11 bases. The CDR3 loop spans 17 amino acids. The V and J ends lost 3 bases and 2 bases, in that order; junction bases with no gene match: 7. CDR1 and CDR2 (germline): SGHKS, YYEKEE (reference sequence).

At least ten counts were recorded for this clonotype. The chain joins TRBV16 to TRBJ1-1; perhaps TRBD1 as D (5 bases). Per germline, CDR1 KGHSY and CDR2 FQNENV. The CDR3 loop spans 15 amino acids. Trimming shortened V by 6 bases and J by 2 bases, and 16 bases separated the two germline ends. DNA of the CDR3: TGTGCCAGCAGTCGGAAGACAGCGCTTAACACTGAAGCTTTCTTT. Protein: CASSRKTALNTEAFF.

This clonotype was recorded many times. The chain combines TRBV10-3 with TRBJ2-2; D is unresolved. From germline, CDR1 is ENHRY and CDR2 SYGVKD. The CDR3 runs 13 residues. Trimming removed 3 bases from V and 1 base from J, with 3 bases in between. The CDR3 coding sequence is TGTGCCATCAGTGATGAGAACACCGGGGAGCTGTTTTTT. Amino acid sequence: CAISDENTGELFF.

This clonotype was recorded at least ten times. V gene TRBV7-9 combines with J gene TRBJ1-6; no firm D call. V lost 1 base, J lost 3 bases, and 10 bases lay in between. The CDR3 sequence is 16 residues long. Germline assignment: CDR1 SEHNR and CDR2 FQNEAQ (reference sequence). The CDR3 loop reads CASSLVRQLYNSPLHF. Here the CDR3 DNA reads TGTGCCAGCAGCTTAGTGCGACAACTCTATAATTCACCCCTCCACTTT.

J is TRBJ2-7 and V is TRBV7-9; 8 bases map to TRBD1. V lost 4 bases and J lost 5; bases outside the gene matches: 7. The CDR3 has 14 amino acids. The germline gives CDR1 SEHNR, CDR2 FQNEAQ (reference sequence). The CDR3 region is CASSSGQGKDEQYF. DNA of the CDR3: TGTGCCAGCAGCTCCGGACAGGGCAAGGACGAGCAGTACTTC.

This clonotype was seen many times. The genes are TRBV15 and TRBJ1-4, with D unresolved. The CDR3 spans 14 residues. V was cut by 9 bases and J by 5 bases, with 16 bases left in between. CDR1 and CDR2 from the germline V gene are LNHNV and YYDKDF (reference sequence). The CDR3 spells CATKAGLGNEKLFF. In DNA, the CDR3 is TGTGCCACTAAGGCCGGCCTTGGGAATGAAAAACTGTTTTTT.

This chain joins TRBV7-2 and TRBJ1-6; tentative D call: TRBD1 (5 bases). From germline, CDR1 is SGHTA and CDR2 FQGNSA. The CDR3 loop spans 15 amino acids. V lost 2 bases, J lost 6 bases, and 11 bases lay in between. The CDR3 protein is CASSLKRGTNSPLHF. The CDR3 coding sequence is TGTGCCAGCAGCTTAAAGAGGGGCACTAATTCACCCCTCCACTTT.

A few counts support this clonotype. Here the CDR3 reads CASVRDMNTEAFF. The CDR3 DNA sequence: TGTGCCAGTGTGCGAGATATGAACACTGAAGCTTTCTTT. V usage is TRBV19 and J usage is TRBJ1-1, with D unresolved. Germline V gene data show CDR1 as LNHDA and CDR2 as SQIVND (reference sequence). V lost 8 bases and J lost 0, with 10 bases in between. The CDR3 length is 13 residues.

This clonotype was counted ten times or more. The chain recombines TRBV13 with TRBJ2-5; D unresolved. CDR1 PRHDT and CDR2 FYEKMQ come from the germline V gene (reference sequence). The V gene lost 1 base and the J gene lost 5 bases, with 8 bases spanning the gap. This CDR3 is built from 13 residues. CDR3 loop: CASSLVDTETQYF. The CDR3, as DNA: TGTGCCAGCAGCTTAGTTGATACGGAGACCCAGTACTTC.

In DNA, the CDR3 is TGTGCCTGCCTTGCCACCGGGACCAAAAGGGGCTACACCTTC. Its translation is CACLATGTKRGYTF. The gene calls are TRBV10-3 and TRBJ1-2, with D maybe TRBD1 (5 bases). V shed 11 bases and J shed 8 bases, with 24 bases lying between them. CDR3 length: 14 residues. The germline gives CDR1 ENHRY, CDR2 SYGVKD.

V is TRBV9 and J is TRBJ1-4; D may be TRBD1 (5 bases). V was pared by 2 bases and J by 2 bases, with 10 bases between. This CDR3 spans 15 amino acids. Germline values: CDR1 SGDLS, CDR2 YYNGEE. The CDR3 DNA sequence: TGTGCCAGCAGCGTGCAGGACACGACTAATGAAAAACTGTTTTTT. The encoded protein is CASSVQDTTNEKLFF.